Shown below are 16 T cell receptor beta chains from a single sample sequenced in a study of identifying expanded T cells in peripheral blood. Libraries were prepared by immunoSEQ multiplex PCR; TCRdb keeps only in-frame clonotypes and omits some of them. The table has under 85,000 clones, about four fifths seen once; the top ten hold around a fifth. The material sequenced was blood. The receptors come from a person between 18 and 75 years old in good health.

This clone was observed a single time. This sequence joins TRBV7-8 and TRBJ1-4; TRBD1 aligns across 7 bases. The V segment lost 1 base and the J segment 8 bases; nucleotides outside the gene matches: 10. The germline V gene encodes CDR1 SGHVS and CDR2 FQNEAQ. The CDR3 covers 16 residues. The CDR3 DNA reads as TGTGCCAGCAGCTTAGGAGAGAGGGGGCGCTTGGAAAAACTGTTTTTT. This encodes CASSLGERGRLEKLFF.

This chain links TRBV7-9 with TRBJ2-2; D gene ambiguous. V shed 1 base and J shed 2 bases, with 11 bases lying between them. This CDR3 comprises 16 residues. Germline CDR1 is SEHNR and CDR2 is FQNEAQ (reference sequence). The CDR3 here is CASSLERALNTGELFF. The CDR3 nucleotides are TGTGCCAGCAGCTTAGAAAGGGCCCTCAACACCGGGGAGCTGTTTTTT.

This clone was observed a handful of times. This chain joins TRBV13 and TRBJ1-1; TRBD1 matches 7 bases. Unmatched junction bases numbered 7, after V lost 5 bases and J lost 1 base. Per germline, CDR1 PRHDT and CDR2 FYEKMQ (reference sequence). The CDR3 has 15 amino acids. The CDR3 coding sequence is TGTGCCAGCAGCGTAGCAGGGGGATCGAACACTGAAGCTTTCTTT. This translates into CASSVAGGSNTEAFF.

V gene TRBV13 combines with J gene TRBJ1-4; the match to TRBD1 covers 7 bases. The CDR3 is made up of 18 amino acids. V gave up 7 bases and J gave up 9 bases; unmatched junction bases: 23. Germline CDR1 reads PRHDT; CDR2 reads FYEKMQ (reference sequence). In DNA, the CDR3 is TGTGCCAGCACCCAAAGGGGGCTGGAGGCAGGGCAGACTCAAAAACTGTTTTTT. Translation gives CASTQRGLEAGQTQKLFF.

The chain employs TRBV28 and TRBJ2-5; the match to TRBD1 covers 10 bases. CDR3 length: 15 residues. Per the germline V gene, CDR1 is MDHEN and CDR2 is SYDVKM. Trimming removed 5 bases from V and 2 bases from J; junction bases left unmatched: 5. The CDR3 here is CASSRTGGRQETQYF. The DNA of the CDR3 is TGTGCCAGCAGTCGGACAGGGGGACGACAAGAGACCCAGTACTTC.

The chain recombines TRBV18 with TRBJ1-3; D possibly corresponds to TRBD1 (6 bases). This CDR3 spans 15 amino acids. V lost 6 bases and J 0 bases, leaving 12 bases between the germline ends. Germline CDR1 KGHSH, CDR2 LQKENI. CDR3 sequence (DNA): TGTGCCAGCTCCCTCGGACAGATCTCTGGAAACACCATATATTTT. Protein product: CASSLGQISGNTIYF.

The V call is TRBV6-7, the J call TRBJ1-5; possible D gene TRBD1, 6 bases. TRBV6-7 is treated as an ORF (open reading frame) with a function not yet certain. V lost 4 bases, J lost 1 base, and 23 bases lay in between. The CDR3 contains 19 residues. The DNA of the CDR3 is TGTGCCAGCAGTTGCAACTCGGGGGGCCGCGGGGCCAGCAATCAGCCCCAGCATTTT. Translated: CASSCNSGGRGASNQPQHF.

The CDR3 reads CASSQDWTLSNQPQHF. CDR3 DNA: TGCGCCAGCAGCCAAGATTGGACTCTTAGCAATCAGCCCCAGCATTTT. The chain couples TRBV4-3 to TRBJ1-5; D unresolved. CDR1 and CDR2 from the germline V gene are LGHNA and YSLEER. The CDR3 runs to 16 residues. Trimming stripped 0 bases from V and 0 bases from J, with 9 bases between.

In nucleotides, the CDR3 is TGTGCCAGCAGCTTAGCCGGTGCCTACGAGCAGTACTTC. Its translation: CASSLAGAYEQYF. V gene TRBV7-9 combines with J gene TRBJ2-7; D call uncertain. Germline V gives CDR1 SEHNR, CDR2 FQNEAQ (reference sequence). CDR3 length equals 13 residues. V was pared by 0 bases and J by 2 bases, with 5 bases between.

This clone was detected a few times. The chain links TRBV28 to TRBJ1-2; the D gene is possibly TRBD1 (5 bases). Trimming removed 8 bases from V and 5 bases from J, with 21 bases in between. Germline lookup yields CDR1 MDHEN and CDR2 SYDVKM. The CDR3 is 15 residues long. CDR3 DNA sequence: TGTGCCAGCCGAACCGGGGCGGGGTCGGGGTATGGCTACACCTTC. It codes for CASRTGAGSGYGYTF.

This rearrangement joins TRBV7-9 to TRBJ2-4; 7 bases are a match to TRBD2. The CDR3 totals 12 residues. J lost 9 bases, V lost 5 bases, and 4 bases had no gene match. Per the germline V gene, CDR1 is SEHNR and CDR2 is FQNEAQ (reference sequence). The DNA for the CDR3 is TGTGCCAGCAGCGTCGGGGAGGGCATTCAGTACTTC. Protein product: CASSVGEGIQYF.

Details on this clone: Other DNA sequences in the same sample also yield this CDR3. The chain couples TRBV28 to TRBJ1-3; perhaps TRBD1 as D (5 bases). Trimming cost V 3 bases and J 3 bases, with 9 bases left between them. The CDR3 contains 14 residues. Germline V gene sequence: CDR1 MDHEN, CDR2 SYDVKM. The CDR3: CASSLAGLGNTIYF. CDR3 bases: TGTGCCAGCAGTTTGGCAGGGCTTGGAAACACCATATATTTT.

This clone occurred once. V and J are TRBV5-4 and TRBJ2-7; 10 bases map to TRBD2. With V trimmed by 3 bases and J by 0 bases, 3 bases remained unmatched. Germline loops: CDR1 SGHNT, CDR2 YYREEE (reference sequence). The CDR3 extends over 15 amino acids. The CDR3 nucleotides read TGTGCCAGCAGCTCCGGGACTAGCGCCTCCTACGAGCAGTACTTC. This sequence encodes CASSSGTSASYEQYF.

The rearrangement uses TRBV6-1 and TRBJ1-4, with no clear D. V lost 2 bases, J lost 3 bases, and 16 bases lay in between. Per the germline V gene, CDR1 is MNHNS and CDR2 is SASEGT. This CDR3 has 17 amino acids. The chain's CDR3 is CASSERRTTEANEKLFF. In DNA, the CDR3 is TGTGCCAGCAGTGAAAGGCGGACGACGGAAGCTAATGAAAAACTGTTTTTT.

This rearrangement joins TRBV2 to TRBJ2-5, with a possible D match to TRBD1 (5 bases). CDR1 SNHLY and CDR2 FYNNEI come from the germline V gene. The CDR3 totals 13 residues. Between the trimmed V and J ends, which lost 6 bases and 0 bases, there was a span of 8 bases. The CDR3, as DNA: TGTGCCAGCAGGGGGCCCTACCAAGAGACCCAGTACTTC. Encoded protein: CASRGPYQETQYF.

The rearrangement links TRBV7-2 to TRBJ1-2, with 8 bases that match TRBD1. The length of the CDR3 is 14 residues. V dropped 5 bases and J dropped 4; count of bases not matched to a gene: 6. Germline CDR1 SGHTA, CDR2 FQGNSA. The CDR3 coding sequence is TGTGCCAGCAGCCAACCGGGACAGGCCTATGGCTACACCTTC. Translating gives CASSQPGQAYGYTF.